Sequencing of this T cell receptor beta chain was carried out in a study of beta chain features in type 1 diabetes. Overall study findings and caveats: All four CD4+ subsets from Type 1 diabetes patients carried moderately but significantly shorter TCRB CDR3s.

This clone appeared a few times. Its antigen is still unknown. The length of the CDR3 is 11 residues. The V end lost 5 bases, the J end lost 5 bases, and 4 bases lay between the germline ends. Germline values: CDR1 LGHNT, CDR2 FRNRAP. Isolated RNA was reverse transcribed in full, so expressed TCRB transcripts were sequenced. Clones were read by immunoSEQ multiplex PCR, and TCRdb kept only the in-frame ones, dropping some. The repertoire consists of about 640,000 clones, with 12% occurring once and the leading ten covering around 0.12%. Sequencing input: naive CD4+ T cells from blood. V gene TRBV12-5 combines with J gene TRBJ1-5; the D is unclear. The clonotype was recovered from a man aged 30 to 45 with type 1 diabetes. The CDR3 DNA is TGTGCTAGTGGTCTGTATCAGCCCCAGCATTTT. This encodes CASGLYQPQHF.